This T cell receptor beta chain stems from a study of shared clonotypes between healthy human individuals. For the study at large: Aged 18 to 49, the donors were two women and three men.

This clone was found a few times. The same CDR3 is also encoded by other DNA sequences in this sample. CDR3 length equals 14 residues. Germline CDR1 is LNHNV and CDR2 is YYDKDF (reference sequence). V was pared by 6 bases and J by 4 bases, with 13 bases between. Memory CD4+ cells were the fraction left after CD45RA+ naive selection. In the original processing: Filtering was not the same, since immunoSEQ gave junction-only sequences without quality scores. TCRdb keeps only in-frame clones here, not all; method: immunoSEQ multiplex PCR. The V and J calls and the clone size are those of that table, but D and trimming were determined from the DNA. The sample has fewer than 2.5 million clones, 93% seen once; the top ten hold roughly 0.36%.

This TCR came from a man younger than 30 in good health. Some clones in this sample may be carry-over from other donors' samples. The rearrangement links TRBV15 to TRBJ1-5, with D tentatively TRBD1 (6 bases). The sample taken for sequencing was naive CD4+ T cells from PBMCs. The subset was: CD45RA+ positively selected. For the CDR3, the DNA is TGTGCCACCAGTCCCACAGGGAGGAATCAGCCCCAGCATTTT. Its protein is CATSPTGRNQPQHF. Complete variable domain (other parts from reference TRBV15 and TRBJ1-5): DAMVIQNPRYQVTQFGKPVTLSCSQTLNHNVMYWYQQKSSQAPKLLFHYYDKDFNNEADTPDNFQSRRPNTSFCFLDIRSPGLGDTAMYLCATSPTGRNQPQHFGDGTRLSIL.